Listed here are 21 T cell receptor beta chains from one sample, sequenced in a study of blood T cells in healthy people across ages. Primed by a sample-barcoded 5' primer and a J-beta primer mix, a second PCR proceeded for roughly 6 to 12 cycles. TCRdb recomputed calls from the 5' RACE reads with MiXCR, one row per CDR3 protein. Of some 1.5 million distinct CDR3 sequences in the sample, 28% are singletons; the top ten hold 7.7%. Sequencing input: blood. Receptor source: a woman between 25 and 40 years old in good health.

This clonotype was detected many times. The chain links TRBV7-9 to TRBJ1-2; 8 bases map to TRBD1. CDR1 is SEHNR and CDR2 is FQNEAQ in the germline V gene (reference sequence). The CDR3 is 16 amino acids. V dropped 1 base and J dropped 6; count of bases not matched to a gene: 10. The CDR3 loop is CASSLGTGSNKDGYTF. The CDR3, as DNA: TGTGCCAGCAGCTTAGGGACAGGGTCGAATAAGGATGGCTACACCTTC.

This chain's CDR3 is CASRPQGSGYTF. The CDR3 nucleotides read TGTGCCAGCAGACCGCAGGGGTCTGGCTACACCTTC. The chain uses TRBV28 and TRBJ1-2, with a possible D match to TRBD1 (6 bases). Germline CDR1 and CDR2: MDHEN and SYDVKM. V shed 6 bases and J shed 7 bases, with 12 bases lying between them. The CDR3 is 12 amino acids.

This chain links TRBV7-6 with TRBJ2-1; 7 positions match TRBD1. In germline, CDR1 is SGHVS, CDR2 FNYEAQ. J lost 3 bases, V lost 0 bases, and 11 bases had no gene match. The CDR3 runs 18 residues. The CDR3 nucleotides are TGTGCCAGCAGCTTAGCCCTATCGGGACAGCCCGTCTACAATGAGCAGTTCTTC. Its protein product is CASSLALSGQPVYNEQFF.

As concerns this clonotype: The junction departs from germline at one end; a sequencing error may be responsible. The chain joins TRBV5-4 to TRBJ2-5; D possibly uses TRBD1 or TRBD2 (5 bases each). Germline CDR1 SGHNT, CDR2 YYREEE (reference sequence). The CDR3 contains 15 residues. The CDR3 coding sequence is TGTGCCAGCAGCTTTCCCCTCCGGGACCAGGAGACCCAGTACTTC. Encoded protein: CASSFPLRDQETQYF.

This clonotype was picked up a small number of times. J is TRBJ2-7 and V is TRBV27, with a weak D call TRBD1 (6 bases). The CDR3 spans 13 residues. From germline, CDR1 is MNHEY and CDR2 SMNVEV (reference sequence). Trimming pared 5 bases from V and 5 bases from J, leaving 13 bases between. The CDR3 sequence is CASSTTGSHEQYF. The CDR3 nucleotides read TGTGCCAGCAGTACTACAGGGTCCCACGAGCAGTACTTC.

The V and J genes are TRBV4-1 and TRBJ1-3; no definite D call. V was clipped by 5 bases and J by 8 bases, with 16 bases between them. This CDR3 region has 14 residues. Germline V CDR1 and CDR2: MGHRA, YSYEKL. CDR3 residues: CASSDPRVRDTIYF. The CDR3 DNA follows: TGCGCCAGCAGCGACCCCCGAGTCCGGGACACCATATATTTT.

This clonotype was seen repeatedly, ten times or more. The chain uses TRBV29-1 and TRBJ1-2, with TRBD1 as a possible D gene (6 bases). CDR1 is SQVTM and CDR2 is ANQGSEA in the germline V gene. Trimming took 7 bases from V and 8 from J, leaving 11 bases between them. CDR3 length equals 10 residues. The CDR3 sequence: CSGYRDGYTF. In DNA, the CDR3 is TGCAGCGGTTACAGGGACGGCTACACCTTC.

This chain uses TRBV5-5 with TRBJ2-7; TRBD1 might be the D (6 bases). Trimming removed 3 bases at V and 1 base at J, with 11 bases between. Germline V gene lookup returns CDR1 SGHKS and CDR2 YYEKEE (reference sequence). The CDR3 has 14 residues. CDR3 in amino acids: CASSWPDRSYEQYF. DNA for the CDR3: TGTGCCAGCAGCTGGCCGGACAGATCCTACGAGCAGTACTTC.

This clonotype was recorded at least ten times. The chain uses TRBV29-1 and TRBJ2-4; perhaps TRBD1 as D (6 bases). V lost 6 bases and J lost 6, with 15 bases in between. This CDR3 has 13 residues. Per the germline V gene, CDR1 is SQVTM and CDR2 is ANQGSEA. Here the CDR3 reads CSVTQGLGNIQYF. CDR3 sequence (DNA): TGCAGCGTCACACAGGGTTTGGGAAACATTCAGTACTTC.

The chain joins TRBV14 to TRBJ2-1, with 9 bases lining up with TRBD2. The V gene's germline CDR1 is SGHDN and CDR2 FVKESK. This CDR3 contains 16 residues. V lost 4 bases, J lost 4 bases, and 8 bases stayed unmatched. CDR3 sequence reads: CASSPRGRAIYNEQFF. The CDR3 DNA sequence: TGTGCCAGCAGCCCCCGCGGGAGGGCCATTTACAATGAGCAGTTCTTC.

About this clonotype: A much bigger clone sits one base away, suggesting this may be a read error. The V gene is TRBV5-1, the J gene TRBJ1-5; maybe TRBD1 (6 bases). CDR3 length equals 13 residues. CDR1 and CDR2 from the germline V gene are SGHRS and YFSETQ. This chain's CDR3 is CASSRDTNQPRHF. CDR3 coding DNA: TGCGCCAGCAGTCGGGACACCAATCAGCCCCGGCATTTT. The full variable domain, with the rest looked up from reference TRBV5-1 and TRBJ1-5, is KAGVTQTPRYLIKTRGQQVTLSCSPISGHRSVSWYQQTPGQGLQFLFEYFSETQRNKGNFPGRFSGRQFSNSRSEMNVSTLELGDSALYLCASSRDTNQPRHFGDGTRLSIL.

The sample holds a few counts of this clonotype. The chain has TRBV5-1 and TRBJ1-1; D is unresolved. V was shortened by 1 base and J by 1 base, with 8 bases between the two germline ends. This CDR3 spans 14 amino acids. Germline V lookup: CDR1 SGHRS, CDR2 YFSETQ. The CDR3, as DNA: TGCGCCAGCAGCTTGATTCCATCGAACACTGAAGCTTTCTTT. Translating gives CASSLIPSNTEAFF. Together with reference TRBV5-1 and TRBJ1-1, the CDR3 gives the full variable domain: KAGVTQTPRYLIKTRGQQVTLSCSPISGHRSVSWYQQTPGQGLQFLFEYFSETQRNKGNFPGRFSGRQFSNSRSEMNVSTLELGDSALYLCASSLIPSNTEAFFGQGTRLTVV.

This clonotype was observed a handful of times. The genes are TRBV4-2 and TRBJ2-7, with 8 nucleotides matching TRBD2. The germline gives CDR1 LGHNA, CDR2 YNFKEQ. The CDR3 has 15 amino acids. The J segment lost 4 bases and the V segment lost 10 bases, leaving 15 bases of the junction unmatched. The CDR3: CATAPGGGLEYEQYF. CDR3 bases: TGTGCCACTGCCCCCGGCGGGGGGCTCGAATACGAGCAGTACTTC.

This clonotype was recorded at least ten times. This chain uses TRBV7-9 with TRBJ2-1; 9 nucleotides align to TRBD2. Germline V CDR1 and CDR2: SEHNR, FQNEAQ (reference sequence). CDR3 length: 16 residues. Unmatched junction bases numbered 9, after V lost 4 bases and J lost 5 bases. In DNA, the CDR3 is TGTGCCAGCAGCTCTTCACTACCTAGCGGGAACAATGAGCAGTTCTTC. Translating it yields CASSSSLPSGNNEQFF. Using reference TRBV7-9 and TRBJ2-1 for the parts outside the CDR3, the full variable domain is DTGVSQNPRHKITKRGQNVTFRCDPISEHNRLYWYRQTLGQGPEFLTYFQNEAQLEKSRLLSDRFSAERPKGSFSTLEIQRTEQGDSAMYLCASSSSLPSGNNEQFFGPGTRLTVL.

This sequence joins TRBV2 and TRBJ2-3; D is perhaps TRBD2 (6 bases). Trimming took 3 bases from V and 4 from J, leaving 14 bases between them. Germline CDR1 and CDR2: SNHLY and FYNNEI. CDR3 length equals 15 residues. CDR3 protein: CASSEEGKRPDTQYF. The CDR3 DNA follows: TGTGCCAGCAGTGAGGAGGGGAAGAGGCCAGATACGCAGTATTTT.

This chain links TRBV29-1 with TRBJ1-2; D is possibly TRBD1 (6 bases). Germline CDR1 reads SQVTM; CDR2 reads ANQGSEA. The CDR3 has 11 amino acids. With 3 bases removed from V and 8 bases from J, the gap between germline ends came to 10 bases. The CDR3 DNA is TGCAGCGTTGATTGGGGGCAAGGCTACACCTTC. Protein product: CSVDWGQGYTF. Full variable domain (rest looked up from reference TRBV29-1 and TRBJ1-2): SAVISQKPSRDICQRGTSLTIQCQVDSQVTMMFWYRQQPGQSLTLIATANQGSEATYESGFVIDKFPISRPNLTFSTLTVSNMSPEDSSIYLCSVDWGQGYTFGSGTRLTVV.

This clonotype was seen ten or more times. The rearrangement joins TRBV6-5 to TRBJ2-7; D uncertain. The CDR3 spans 12 residues. CDR1 and CDR2 (germline): MNHEY, SVGAGI. V lost 7 bases to trimming and J lost 0 bases, with 7 bases between them. CDR3 sequence: CASIGLSYEQYF. The CDR3 DNA sequence: TGTGCCAGCATCGGGCTCTCCTACGAGCAGTACTTC.

This clonotype was seen a handful of times. The V call is TRBV5-1, the J call TRBJ2-1; D is unclear. The CDR3 spans 15 residues. Germline V CDR1 and CDR2: SGHRS, YFSETQ. Trimming cost V 1 base and J 3 bases, with 11 bases left between them. The CDR3: CASSLSRVGYNEQFF. The CDR3 nucleotides are TGCGCCAGCAGCTTGTCAAGGGTGGGCTACAATGAGCAGTTCTTC.

There are a few counts of this clonotype. The CDR3 here is CASNGLIETQYF. The DNA of the CDR3 is TGTGCCAGCAACGGGTTAATAGAGACCCAGTACTTC. The V gene is TRBV7-9, the J gene TRBJ2-5; no definite D call. The germline gives CDR1 SEHNR, CDR2 FQNEAQ (reference sequence). The germline V and J ends were trimmed by 7 bases and 4 bases, with 10 bases remaining between them. The CDR3 is made up of 12 amino acids.

Comment on this clonotype: A much larger clonotype is one base distant, so this may be a read error. This chain connects TRBV2 to TRBJ1-6; D is ambiguous. The CDR3 runs 13 residues. Germline CDR1 is SNHLY and CDR2 is FYNNEI. The CDR3 sequence: CANSEARSSPLHF. Here the CDR3 DNA reads TGTGCCAACAGTGAAGCGCGTAGTTCACCCCTCCACTTT.

This clonotype was found many times. V and J are TRBV29-1 and TRBJ2-5; D might be TRBD2 (6 bases). The V gene's germline CDR1 is SQVTM and CDR2 ANQGSEA. V was clipped by 5 bases and J by 4 bases, with 23 bases between them. The CDR3 has 16 residues. CDR3 in amino acids: CSVIDSDRGWGETQYF. Here the CDR3 DNA reads TGCAGCGTTATAGACTCAGACCGGGGGTGGGGAGAGACCCAGTACTTC.